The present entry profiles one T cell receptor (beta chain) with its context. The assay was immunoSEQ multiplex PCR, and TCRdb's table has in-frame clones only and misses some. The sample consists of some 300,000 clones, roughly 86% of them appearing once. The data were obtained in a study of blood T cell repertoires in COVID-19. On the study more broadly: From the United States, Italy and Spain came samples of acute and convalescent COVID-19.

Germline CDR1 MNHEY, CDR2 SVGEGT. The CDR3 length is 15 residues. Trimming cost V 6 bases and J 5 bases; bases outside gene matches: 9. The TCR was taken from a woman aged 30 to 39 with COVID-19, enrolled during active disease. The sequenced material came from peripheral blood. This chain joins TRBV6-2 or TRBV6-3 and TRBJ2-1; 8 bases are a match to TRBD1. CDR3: CASSPLTGVHNEQFF. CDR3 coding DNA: TGTGCCAGCAGCCCATTGACAGGGGTCCACAATGAGCAGTTCTTC.